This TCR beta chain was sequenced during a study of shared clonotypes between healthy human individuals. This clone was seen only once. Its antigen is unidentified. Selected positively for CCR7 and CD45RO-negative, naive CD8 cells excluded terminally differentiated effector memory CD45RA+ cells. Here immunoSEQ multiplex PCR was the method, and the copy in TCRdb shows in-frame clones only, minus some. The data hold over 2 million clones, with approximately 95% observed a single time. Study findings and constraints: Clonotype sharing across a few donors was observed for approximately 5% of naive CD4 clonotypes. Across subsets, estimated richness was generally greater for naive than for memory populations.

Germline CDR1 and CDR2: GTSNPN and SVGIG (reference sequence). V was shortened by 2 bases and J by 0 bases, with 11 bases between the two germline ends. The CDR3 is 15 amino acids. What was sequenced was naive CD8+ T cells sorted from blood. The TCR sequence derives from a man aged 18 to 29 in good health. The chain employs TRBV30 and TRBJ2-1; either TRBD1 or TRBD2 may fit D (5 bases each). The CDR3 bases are TGTGCCTGGAGTTGGGGCACTAGCTCCTACAATGAGCAGTTCTTC. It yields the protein CAWSWGTSSYNEQFF.